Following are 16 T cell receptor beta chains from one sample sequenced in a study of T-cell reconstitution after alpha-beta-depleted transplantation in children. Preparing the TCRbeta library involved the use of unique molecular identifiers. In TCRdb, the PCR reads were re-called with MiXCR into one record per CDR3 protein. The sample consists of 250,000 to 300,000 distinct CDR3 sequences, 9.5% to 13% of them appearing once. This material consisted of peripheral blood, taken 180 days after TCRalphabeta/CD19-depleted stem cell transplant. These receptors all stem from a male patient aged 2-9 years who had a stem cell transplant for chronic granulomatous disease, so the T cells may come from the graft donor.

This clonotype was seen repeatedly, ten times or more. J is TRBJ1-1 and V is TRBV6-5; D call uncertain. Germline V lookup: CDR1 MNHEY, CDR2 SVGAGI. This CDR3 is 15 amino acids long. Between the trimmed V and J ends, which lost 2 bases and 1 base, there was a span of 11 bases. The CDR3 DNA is TGTGCCAGCAGTTACACGAGAAAGCAGAACACTGAAGCTTTCTTT. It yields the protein CASSYTRKQNTEAFF.

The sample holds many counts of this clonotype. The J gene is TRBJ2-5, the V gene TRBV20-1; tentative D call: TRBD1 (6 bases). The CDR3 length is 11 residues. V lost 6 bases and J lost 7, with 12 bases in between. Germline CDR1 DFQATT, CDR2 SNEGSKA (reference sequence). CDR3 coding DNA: TGCAGTGCAAGGACAGTCGGGACCCAGTACTTC. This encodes CSARTVGTQYF.

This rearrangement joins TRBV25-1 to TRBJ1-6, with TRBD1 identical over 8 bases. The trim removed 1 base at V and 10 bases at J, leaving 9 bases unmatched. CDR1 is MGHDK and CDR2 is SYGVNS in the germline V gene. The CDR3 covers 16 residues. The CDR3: CASSESGGTGRSPLHF. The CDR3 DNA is TGTGCCAGCAGTGAATCCGGAGGGACAGGCCGCTCACCCCTCCACTTT.

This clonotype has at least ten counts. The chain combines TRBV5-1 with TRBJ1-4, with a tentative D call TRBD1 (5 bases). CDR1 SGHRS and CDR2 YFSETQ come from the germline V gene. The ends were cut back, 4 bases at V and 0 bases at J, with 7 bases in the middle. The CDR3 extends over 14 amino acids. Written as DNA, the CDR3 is TGCGCCAGCAGCCCGACAGCAACTAATGAAAAACTGTTTTTT. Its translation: CASSPTATNEKLFF.

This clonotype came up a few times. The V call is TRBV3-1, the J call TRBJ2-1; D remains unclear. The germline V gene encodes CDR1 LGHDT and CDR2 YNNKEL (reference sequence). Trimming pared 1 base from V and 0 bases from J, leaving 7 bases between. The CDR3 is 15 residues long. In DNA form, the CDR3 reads TGTGCCAGCAGCCAAGGGACCCGCTCCTACAATGAGCAGTTCTTC. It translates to CASSQGTRSYNEQFF.

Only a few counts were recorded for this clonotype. CDR3 DNA: TGTGCCAGCAGTTACTATCGACAGGGGATCAATCAGCCCCAGCATTTT. Translating gives CASSYYRQGINQPQHF. The J gene is TRBJ1-5, the V gene TRBV6-2 or TRBV6-3, with 8 bases fitting TRBD1. Losses at the gene ends were 1 base for V and 3 bases for J; bases not matched to a gene: 5. Germline CDR1 and CDR2: MNHEY and SVGEGT. There are 16 residues in the CDR3.

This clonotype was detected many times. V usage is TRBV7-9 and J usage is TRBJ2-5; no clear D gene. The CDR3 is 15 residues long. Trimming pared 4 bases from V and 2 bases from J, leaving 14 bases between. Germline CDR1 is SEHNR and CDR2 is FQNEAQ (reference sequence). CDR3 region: CASSSPYGVQETQYF. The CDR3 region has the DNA TGTGCCAGCAGCTCCCCCTATGGAGTTCAAGAGACCCAGTACTTC.

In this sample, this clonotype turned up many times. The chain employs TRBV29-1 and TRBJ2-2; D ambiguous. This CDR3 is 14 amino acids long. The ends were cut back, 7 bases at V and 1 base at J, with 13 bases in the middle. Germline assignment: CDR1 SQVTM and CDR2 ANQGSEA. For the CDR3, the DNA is TGCAGCGCTGACACCGAATTGAACACCGGGGAGCTGTTTTTT. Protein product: CSADTELNTGELFF.

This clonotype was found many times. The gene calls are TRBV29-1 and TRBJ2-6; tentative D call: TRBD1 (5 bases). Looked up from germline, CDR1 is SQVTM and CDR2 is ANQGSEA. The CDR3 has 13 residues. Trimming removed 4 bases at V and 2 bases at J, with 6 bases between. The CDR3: CSVGQPGANVLTF. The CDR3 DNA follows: TGCAGCGTTGGACAGCCTGGGGCCAACGTCCTGACTTTC.

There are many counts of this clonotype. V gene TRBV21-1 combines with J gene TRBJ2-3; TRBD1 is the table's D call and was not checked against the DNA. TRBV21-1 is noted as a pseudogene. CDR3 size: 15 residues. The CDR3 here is CASSVPGPGLDTQYF. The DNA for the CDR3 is TGTGCCAGCAGCGTGCCGGGGCCAGGGCTCGATACGCAGTATTTT.

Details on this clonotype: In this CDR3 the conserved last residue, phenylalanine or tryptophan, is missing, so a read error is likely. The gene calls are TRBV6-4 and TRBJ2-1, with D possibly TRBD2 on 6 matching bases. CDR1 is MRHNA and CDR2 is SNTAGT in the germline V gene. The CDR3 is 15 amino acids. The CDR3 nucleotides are TGTACCAGCAGTGACGGCGGGGCACAGTACAATGAGCAGTTCTCC. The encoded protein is CTSSDGGAQYNEQFS.

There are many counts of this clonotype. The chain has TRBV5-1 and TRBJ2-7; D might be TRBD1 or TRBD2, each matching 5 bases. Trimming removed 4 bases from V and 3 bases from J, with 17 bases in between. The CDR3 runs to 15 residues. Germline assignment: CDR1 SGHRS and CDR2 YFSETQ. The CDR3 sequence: CASSPRGPWDYEQYF. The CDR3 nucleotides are TGCGCCAGCAGCCCAAGGGGACCGTGGGACTACGAGCAGTACTTC.

The CDR3 DNA follows: TGTGCCAGCAGCCCCGGGACTAGATTAAGCTCCTACAATGAGCAGTTCTTC. As protein: CASSPGTRLSSYNEQFF. The chain carries TRBV25-1 and TRBJ2-1; 8 nucleotides match TRBD2. The germline V gene has CDR1 MGHDK and CDR2 SYGVNS. Trimming took 6 bases from V and 0 from J; bases not matched to a gene: 10. The CDR3 consists of 17 residues.

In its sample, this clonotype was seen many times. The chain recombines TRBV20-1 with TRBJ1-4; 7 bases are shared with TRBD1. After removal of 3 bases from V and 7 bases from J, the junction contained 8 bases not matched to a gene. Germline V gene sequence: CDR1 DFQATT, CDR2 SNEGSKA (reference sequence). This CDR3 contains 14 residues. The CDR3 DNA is TGCAGTGCTAGCTTCCAGGGGGTTCCTGAAAAACTGTTTTTT. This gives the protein CSASFQGVPEKLFF.

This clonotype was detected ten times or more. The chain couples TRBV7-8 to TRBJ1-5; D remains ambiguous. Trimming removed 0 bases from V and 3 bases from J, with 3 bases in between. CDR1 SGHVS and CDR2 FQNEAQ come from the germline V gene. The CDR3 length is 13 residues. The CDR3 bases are TGTGCCAGCAGCTTAGCTCCCAATCAGCCCCAGCATTTT. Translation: CASSLAPNQPQHF.

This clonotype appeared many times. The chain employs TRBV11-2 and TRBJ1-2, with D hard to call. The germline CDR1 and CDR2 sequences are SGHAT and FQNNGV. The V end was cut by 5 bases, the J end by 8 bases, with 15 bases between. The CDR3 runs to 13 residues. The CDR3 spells CASSVNLGGGYTF. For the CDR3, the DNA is TGTGCCAGCAGCGTTAACCTGGGCGGAGGCTACACCTTC. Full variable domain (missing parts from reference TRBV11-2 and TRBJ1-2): EAGVAQSPRYKIIEKRQSVAFWCNPISGHATLYWYQQILGQGPKLLIQFQNNGVVDDSQLPKDRFSAERLKGVDSTLKIQPAKLEDSAVYLCASSVNLGGGYTFGSGTRLTVV.